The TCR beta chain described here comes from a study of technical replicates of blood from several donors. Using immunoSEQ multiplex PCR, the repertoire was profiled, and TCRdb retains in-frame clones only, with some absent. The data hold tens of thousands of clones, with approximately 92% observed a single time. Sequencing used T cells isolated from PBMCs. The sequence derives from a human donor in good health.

The CDR3 sequence: CASTDRGNTIYF. The CDR3, as DNA: TGCGCCAGCACGGACAGAGGAAACACCATATATTTT. V is TRBV10-2 and J is TRBJ1-3, with a possible D match to TRBD1 (6 bases). This CDR3 region has 12 residues. The germline V gene encodes CDR1 WSHSY and CDR2 SAAADI. The germline V and J ends were trimmed by 7 bases and 4 bases, with 8 bases remaining between them.